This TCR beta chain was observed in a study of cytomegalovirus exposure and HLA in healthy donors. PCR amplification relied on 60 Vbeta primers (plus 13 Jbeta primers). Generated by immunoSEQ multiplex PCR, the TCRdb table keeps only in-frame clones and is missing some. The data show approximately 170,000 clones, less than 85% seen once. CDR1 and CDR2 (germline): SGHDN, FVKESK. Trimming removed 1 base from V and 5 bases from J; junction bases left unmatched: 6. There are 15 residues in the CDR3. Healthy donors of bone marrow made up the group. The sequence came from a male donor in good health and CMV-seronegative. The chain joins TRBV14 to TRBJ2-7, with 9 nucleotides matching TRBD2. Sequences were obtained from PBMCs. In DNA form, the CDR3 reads TGTGCCAGCAGCCAAGTCGTAGCGGGGGCGCACGAGCAGTACTTC. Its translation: CASSQVVAGAHEQYF.